This TCR beta chain was profiled in a study of T-cell memory formation after mild COVID-19. On this clonotype itself: What it binds is unknown.

Study-level findings and limits: Prior to infection, memory already included some responding clones, suggesting cross-reactive memory joined. The CD4+ clones that contracted clustered mainly within CM and EM, and the CD8+ clones concentrated in EMRA.

TCRdb re-derived calls from the 5' RACE reads in MiXCR, one entry per CDR3 protein. Among 150,000 to 200,000 distinct CDR3 sequences listed, 10% to 15% were seen once. The source is a man between 18 and 35 years old who had mild COVID-19 (a few samples of this study predate the infection). Cell type and time point are not known. The sample comprised PBMCs or a T cell subset sorted from them (not recorded which).

The CDR3 protein is CASSLDVRAWDIQYF. The CDR3 DNA is TGTGCCAGCAGCTTAGATGTCAGGGCGTGGGACATTCAGTACTTC. The chain recombines TRBV7-3 with TRBJ2-4, with D possibly TRBD1 on 5 matching bases. The ends were cut back, 2 bases at V and 8 bases at J, with 16 bases in the middle. The V gene's germline CDR1 is SGHTA and CDR2 FQGTGA. The CDR3 has 15 amino acids.